This T cell receptor beta chain originates from a study of response to subunit inactivated influenza vaccine. This clonotype has a handful of counts. J gave up 4 bases and V 5 bases, and 9 bases lay outside the gene matches. There are 15 residues in the CDR3. TCRdb reanalysed the RT-PCR reads using MiXCR and keeps one entry per CDR3 protein. The sample shows 710,000 or so distinct CDR3 sequences, 15% to 17% of them seen only once. The TCR originated in a man aged 50-60 years who received an inactivated influenza vaccine. Specimen: PBMCs from blood, collected approximately 13 days after vaccination. The V gene is TRBV12-3 or TRBV12-4, the J gene TRBJ1-1, with TRBD1 identical over 8 bases. In DNA, the CDR3 is TGTGCCAGCAGTCCTCAGACAGGGGTGGTCACTGAAGCTTTCTTT. This sequence encodes CASSPQTGVVTEAFF.